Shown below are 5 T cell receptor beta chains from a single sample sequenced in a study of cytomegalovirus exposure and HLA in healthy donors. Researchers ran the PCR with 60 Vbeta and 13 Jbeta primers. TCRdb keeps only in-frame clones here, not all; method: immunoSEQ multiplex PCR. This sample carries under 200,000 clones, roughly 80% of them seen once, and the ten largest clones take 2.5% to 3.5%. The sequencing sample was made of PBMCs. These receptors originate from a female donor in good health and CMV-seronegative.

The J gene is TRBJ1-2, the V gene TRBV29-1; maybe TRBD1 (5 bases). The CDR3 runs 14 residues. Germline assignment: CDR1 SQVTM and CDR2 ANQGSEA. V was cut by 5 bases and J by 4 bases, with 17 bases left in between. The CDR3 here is CSVPGHLPIYGYTF. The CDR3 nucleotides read TGCAGCGTTCCAGGACATCTCCCCATCTATGGCTACACCTTC. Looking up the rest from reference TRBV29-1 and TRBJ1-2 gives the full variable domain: SAVISQKPSRDICQRGTSLTIQCQVDSQVTMMFWYRQQPGQSLTLIATANQGSEATYESGFVIDKFPISRPNLTFSTLTVSNMSPEDSSIYLCSVPGHLPIYGYTFGSGTRLTVV.

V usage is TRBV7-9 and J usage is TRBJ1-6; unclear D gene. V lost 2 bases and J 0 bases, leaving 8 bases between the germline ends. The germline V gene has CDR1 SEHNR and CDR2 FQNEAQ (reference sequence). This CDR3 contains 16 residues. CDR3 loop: CASSLFLSSYNSPLHF. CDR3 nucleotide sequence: TGTGCCAGCAGCTTATTCCTCAGCTCCTATAATTCACCCCTCCACTTT.

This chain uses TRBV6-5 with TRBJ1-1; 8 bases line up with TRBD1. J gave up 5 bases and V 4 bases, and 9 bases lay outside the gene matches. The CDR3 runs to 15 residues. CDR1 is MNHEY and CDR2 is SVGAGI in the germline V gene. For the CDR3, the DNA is TGTGCCAGCAGTTCCAGGACAGGGCGGGGGACTGAAGCTTTCTTT. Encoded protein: CASSSRTGRGTEAFF.

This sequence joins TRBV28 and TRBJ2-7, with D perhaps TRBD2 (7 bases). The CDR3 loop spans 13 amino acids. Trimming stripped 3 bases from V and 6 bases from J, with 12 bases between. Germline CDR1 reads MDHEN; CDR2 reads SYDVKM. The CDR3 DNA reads TGTGCCAGCAGTTTCCGGGGGGCGCGCGAGCAGTACTTC. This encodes CASSFRGAREQYF.

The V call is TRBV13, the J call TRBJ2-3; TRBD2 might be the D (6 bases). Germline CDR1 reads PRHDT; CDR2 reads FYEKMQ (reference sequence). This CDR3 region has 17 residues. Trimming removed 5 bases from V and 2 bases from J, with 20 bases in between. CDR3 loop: CASSPPQPGLNTDTQYF. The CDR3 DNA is TGTGCCAGCAGCCCGCCTCAACCCGGACTAAACACAGATACGCAGTATTTT. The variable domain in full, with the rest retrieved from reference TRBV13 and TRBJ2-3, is AAGVIQSPRHLIKEKRETATLKCYPIPRHDTVYWYQQGPGQDPQFLISFYEKMQSDKGSIPDRFSAQQFSDYHSELNMSSLELGDSALYFCASSPPQPGLNTDTQYFGPGTRLTVL.